The present T cell receptor beta chain was sequenced within a study of Ad26.COV2.S vaccination and SARS-CoV-2 variants (dated by TCRdb to the early 2020s). Background for the entire study: Vaccine-arm donors were drawn from COV1001, a multicentre, randomized, double-blind, placebo-controlled phase I-IIa trial of Ad26.COV2.S in healthy adults. Ad26.COV2.S was administered intramuscularly at 5 x 10^10 or 1 x 10^11 viral particles, either as a single shot or as two shots given 56 days apart. Sequencing of the TCRbeta repertoire served to evaluate the specificity and breadth of SARS-CoV-2-reactive T cell receptors following Ad26.COV2.S vaccination. A total of approximately 32 samples were included in the TCR-sequenced set, comprising 19 Ad26.COV2.S vaccine recipients, 5 placebo recipients and 8 SARS-CoV-2 convalescent individuals. Participants in the trial were split at random into five groups of five each, receiving low-dose or high-dose Ad26.COV2.S once or twice, or else placebo on both occasions. Throughout the experiments and outcome assessment, investigators stayed blinded to trial group allocation.

What the study reported, not specific to this receptor: Comparing responses between vaccine doses or regimens was not something the study was powered to do. The authors noted that the TCR breadth and depth analyses may have underestimated total T cell responses. Non-spike TCR breadth was comparable between vaccine and placebo recipients, consistent with the vaccine containing only spike. After vaccination, spike-specific CD8+ and CD4+ T cell responses were reported to show substantial breadth. Spike-specific TCR breadth was higher in Ad26.COV2.S recipients than in placebo recipients (P = 0.0014).

This specimen's treatment or condition label, per the study, means: approximately 18 received Ad26.COV2.S at low or high dose, single or two shots; several received placebo; per-sample allocation not given. For vaccine and placebo recipients, repertoires were sequenced using samples collected on day 63 after the first injection. Cohort 1b enrolled around 23 adults aged 18-55 years at a single site in Boston, USA, between 29 July and 7 August 2020. Ad26.COV2.S was a replication-incompetent adenovirus type 26 vector that expressed a prefusion-stabilized SARS-CoV-2 spike protein derived from the original Wuhan strain. TCRbeta CDR3 regions were sequenced with the immunoSEQ Assay. After extraction, genomic DNA underwent amplification by bias-controlled multiplex PCR, followed by high-throughput sequencing. In the original analysis: To quantify the absolute abundance of each unique TCRbeta CDR3 region, sequences were collapsed and filtered. T cell fraction was estimated by normalization of TCRbeta template counts to usable DNA, with usable DNA being measured through amplification of reference genes present in all nucleated cells. Repertoire TCRs were annotated as SARS-CoV-2-specific when V gene, CDR3 amino acid sequence and J gene were exactly matched to a known reactive TCR set. The reference SARS-CoV-2 TCR set was obtained from MIRA and was filtered for enrichment in COVID-19-positive ImmuneCODE repertoires, whereby public or cross-reactive TCRs were removed. Using the MIRA antigens, annotated TCRs were further analysed by specific ORF or by position within an ORF. Depth was the summed frequency of annotated unique rearrangements, while breadth was defined as annotated unique rearrangements over total unique productive rearrangements. TCR breadth was compared between groups using two-sided Wilcoxon rank-sum tests. Sourced from immuneACCESS, this table was stored by TCRdb with only in-frame sequences that have V and J called. A share of the clones is absent; for the studies checked, an unresolved V gene accounts for under half, and the remainder has no known explanation. D and trimming were read from the DNA, whereas the V and J calls and clone size are those reported in that table. The sample profile shows about 440,000 clones; about nine tenths of them were found once. Around 4.5% of the sample rests with the top ten.

Concerning this clone: Its antigen remains undetermined. Base quality data are lacking; no much larger clone is found one base away.

Inclusive of the bounding cysteine and phenylalanine, the CDR3 is 14 residues long. Only the CDR3 DNA is retained, 42 bases long and in frame from the first base. CDR1 and CDR2 are drawn from the germline V gene: SGDLS, YYNGEE. A distance of 10 bases separates the germline ends of V and J, which lose 2 bases and 5 bases respectively. Recombination connected TRBV9 to TRBJ1-4, with the D gene call left open. The input for sequencing was peripheral blood, taken in a trial of Ad26.COV2.S vaccine versus placebo. The sequence came from a person between 18 and 65 years old who received the Ad26.COV2.S COVID-19 vaccine or a placebo. The base sequence is TGTGCCAGCAGCGTTGGATACGGGAATGAAAAACTGTTTTTT. Its translation reads: CASSVGYGNEKLFF.